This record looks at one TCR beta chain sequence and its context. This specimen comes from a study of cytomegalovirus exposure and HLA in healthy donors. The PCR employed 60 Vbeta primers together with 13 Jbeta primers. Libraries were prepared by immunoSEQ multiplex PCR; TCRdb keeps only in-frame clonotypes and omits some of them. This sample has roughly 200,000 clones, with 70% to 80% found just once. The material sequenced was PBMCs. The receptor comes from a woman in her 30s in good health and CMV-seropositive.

The CDR3 DNA is TGTGCCAGCAGGGCACTACGGGGACTCCTTAACTATGGCTACACCTTC. It yields the protein CASRALRGLLNYGYTF. The rearrangement joins TRBV2 to TRBJ1-2, with D possibly TRBD1 on 5 matching bases. From germline, CDR1 is SNHLY and CDR2 FYNNEI. The V and J ends lost 6 bases and 1 base respectively, with 18 bases between them. The CDR3 is made up of 16 amino acids.